This record covers a single T cell receptor (beta chain). Its specificity is unknown. TCRdb re-called the 5' RACE reads through MiXCR, storing one row per CDR3 protein. The data contain about 1.7 million distinct CDR3 sequences, about 30% of them singletons. The CDR3 covers 11 residues. Germline lookup yields CDR1 GTSNPN and CDR2 SVGIG (reference sequence). Unmatched junction bases numbered 8, after V lost 6 bases and J lost 11 bases. The record originates from a study of identical twins. Findings and limits, study-wide: Abundant cord blood beta clonotypes carried fewer insertions; memory repertoires showed none. Invariant populations such as MAIT and iNKT cells could partly muddle zero-insertion analyses. Excess low generation probability was seen in twin-shared out-of-frame alpha sequences.

The rearrangement uses TRBV30 and TRBJ1-1; 8 positions agree with TRBD1. This receptor was taken from a newborn girl in good health. The sample was cord blood. CDR3 loop: CACTRTGRAFF. In nucleotides, the CDR3 is TGTGCCTGCACCCGGACAGGGCGGGCTTTCTTT.